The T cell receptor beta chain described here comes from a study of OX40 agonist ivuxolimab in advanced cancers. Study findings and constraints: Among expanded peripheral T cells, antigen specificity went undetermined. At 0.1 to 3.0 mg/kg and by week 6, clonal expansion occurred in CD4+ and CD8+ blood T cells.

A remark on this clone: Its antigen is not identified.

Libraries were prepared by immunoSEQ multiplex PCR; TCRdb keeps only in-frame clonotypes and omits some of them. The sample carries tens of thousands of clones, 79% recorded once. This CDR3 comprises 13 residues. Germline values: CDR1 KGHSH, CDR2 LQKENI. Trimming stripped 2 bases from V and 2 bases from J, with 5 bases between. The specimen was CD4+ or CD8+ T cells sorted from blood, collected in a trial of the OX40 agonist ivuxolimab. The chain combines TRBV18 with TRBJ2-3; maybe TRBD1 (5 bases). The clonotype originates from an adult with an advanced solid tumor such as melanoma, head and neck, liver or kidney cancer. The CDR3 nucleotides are TGTGCCAGCTCACCAGGGGCCACAGATACGCAGTATTTT. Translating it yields CASSPGATDTQYF.